This record looks at one T cell receptor (beta chain) sequence and its context. The data derive from a study of control samples from healthy donors and cancer patients. Germline-derived CDR1 and CDR2 are KGHSH and LQKENI. This CDR3 contains 14 residues. V lost 10 bases to trimming and J lost 6 bases, with 19 bases between them. Here immunoSEQ multiplex PCR was the method, and the copy in TCRdb shows in-frame clones only, minus some. The repertoire holds some 100,000 clones, with around 89% as singletons. The receptor was isolated from a man aged 25-45 years in good health. The specimen sequenced was blood. The genes are TRBV18 and TRBJ2-1; D may be TRBD2 (5 bases). The CDR3 region is CATDVVGDINEQFF. The CDR3 DNA sequence: TGTGCCACCGATGTAGTGGGAGATATCAATGAGCAGTTCTTC.